This T cell receptor (beta chain) is from a study of T cell responses to AZD1222 COVID-19 vaccine. Whole-study results and caveats: Reportedly, nearly half the spike-specific TCRs target unmutated variant regions. Rises in breadth and depth of Spike-specific TCRs came after two AZD1222 doses. No repertoire was sampled before or during the peak T cell response, only after it. Most donors were white British and more were female, and clonal diversity was possibly underestimated.

Of note for this clone: Its specificity is unknown.

Sequencing was performed with immunoSEQ multiplex PCR; in TCRdb, only in-frame clones are kept and a portion is missing. The top ten hold about 5.5% of the sample, which has roughly 77,000 clones, roughly 86% seen once. The V gene end was trimmed by 2 bases and the J gene end by 8 bases; junction bases not matched to a gene: 6. The germline V gene encodes CDR1 GTSNPN and CDR2 SVGIG (reference sequence). This CDR3 has 13 residues. The receptor was derived from an adult in good health. The chain recombines TRBV30 with TRBJ2-1, with 7 bases aligning to TRBD2. Specimen: peripheral blood, collected on day 0 of MenACWY control vaccination. CDR3 region: CAWSPGSGYEQFF. The CDR3 nucleotides read TGTGCCTGGAGTCCCGGTAGCGGGTATGAGCAGTTCTTC.